The 21 T cell receptor beta chains reported below all come from one sample, sequenced in a study of blood T cell repertoires in COVID-19. Measured with immunoSEQ multiplex PCR; TCRdb has only the in-frame clones, and not every one. The data show some 320,000 clones, around 87% seen once. Sample: PBMCs or T cells enriched from blood (not recorded which). The receptors originated from a woman aged 30 to 39 who had recovered from COVID-19.

The chain is built from TRBV9 and TRBJ1-2; D uncertain. The CDR3 totals 15 residues. V dropped 0 bases and J dropped 2 bases, with 11 bases sitting between them. Germline V gene sequence: CDR1 SGDLS, CDR2 YYNGEE. The CDR3 region has the DNA TGTGCCAGCAGCGTAGGTGGCAGTTACAACTATGGCTACACCTTC. Its protein is CASSVGGSYNYGYTF.

J is TRBJ2-7 and V is TRBV25-1, with TRBD1 matching 9 bases. Germline loops: CDR1 MGHDK, CDR2 SYGVNS. There are 16 residues in the CDR3. V was pared by 1 base and J by 4 bases, with 8 bases of the junction left unmatched. The DNA of the CDR3 is TGTGCCAGCAGTGAATCCGGGACAGGGTATAGGTACGAGCAGTACTTC. Translating it yields CASSESGTGYRYEQYF.

The gene calls are TRBV3-1 (or the pseudogene TRBV3-2) and TRBJ2-5; the match to TRBD1 covers 11 bases. There are 15 residues in the CDR3. In germline, CDR1 is LGHDT, CDR2 YNNKEL (reference sequence). The ends lost 5 bases at V and 1 base at J; junction bases unmatched: 3. The CDR3 nucleotides read TGTGCCAGCAGCGGCGGGACAGGGGGCCAAGAGACCCAGTACTTC. It codes for CASSGGTGGQETQYF.

CDR3 amino acids: CASSIVPRAGTGYGYTF. The CDR3 DNA sequence: TGTGCCAGTAGTATAGTACCCAGGGCAGGAACGGGCTATGGCTACACCTTC. The V and J genes are TRBV19 and TRBJ1-2, with D maybe TRBD1 (5 bases). Germline loops: CDR1 LNHDA, CDR2 SQIVND (reference sequence). Trimming stripped 1 base from V and 4 bases from J, with 19 bases between. CDR3 size: 17 residues. Variable domain in full (rest from reference TRBV19 and TRBJ1-2): DGGITQSPKYLFRKEGQNVTLSCEQNLNHDAMYWYRQDPGQGLRLIYYSQIVNDFQKGDIAEGYSVSREKKESFPLTVTSAQKNPTAFYLCASSIVPRAGTGYGYTFGSGTRLTVV.

The chain links TRBV3-1 (or the pseudogene TRBV3-2) to TRBJ1-5; TRBD1 might be the D (6 bases). The CDR3 is 14 amino acids. Germline loops: CDR1 LGHDT, CDR2 YNNKEL (reference sequence). The V and J ends lost 2 bases and 7 bases respectively, with 12 bases between them. The CDR3 sequence is CASSQSGGRQPQHF. The CDR3 DNA sequence: TGTGCCAGCAGCCAATCTGGGGGCCGGCAGCCCCAGCATTTT.

The J gene is TRBJ1-3, the V gene TRBV11-2; D is unclear. Trimming removed 0 bases at V and 6 bases at J, with 6 bases between. The CDR3 totals 13 residues. The germline gives CDR1 SGHAT, CDR2 FQNNGV. The CDR3, as DNA: TGTGCCAGCAGCTTAGAGTTGGCAAACACCATATATTTT. It translates to CASSLELANTIYF.

The rearrangement links TRBV2 to TRBJ1-4; possible D gene TRBD1, 6 bases. CDR1 SNHLY and CDR2 FYNNEI come from the germline V gene. Trimming shortened V by 6 bases and J by 5 bases, and 16 bases separated the two germline ends. The CDR3 loop spans 15 amino acids. The CDR3 DNA follows: TGTGCCAGCAGACAGGGATGGACGGGGAATGAAAAACTGTTTTTT. Its translation is CASRQGWTGNEKLFF.

The V gene is TRBV18, the J gene TRBJ1-2, with 8 bases that match TRBD1. The CDR3 length is 14 residues. V lost 3 bases to trimming and J lost 7 bases; unmatched junction nucleotides: 7. Germline CDR1 is KGHSH and CDR2 is LQKENI. CDR3 loop: CASSPQQGEVGYTF. The DNA of the CDR3 is TGTGCCAGCTCACCCCAACAGGGGGAGGTTGGCTACACCTTC.

This chain connects TRBV19 to TRBJ1-4; 7 bases are a match to TRBD1. The length of the CDR3 is 15 residues. Germline V gene sequence: CDR1 LNHDA, CDR2 SQIVND (reference sequence). Losses at the gene ends were 7 bases for V and 6 bases for J; bases not matched to a gene: 11. The CDR3: CASTLLGQNDEKLFF. The CDR3 DNA reads TGTGCCAGTACCCTTTTGGGACAGAATGATGAAAAACTGTTTTTT.

The V gene is TRBV30, the J gene TRBJ1-1, with D unresolved. V was clipped by 3 bases and J by 10 bases, with 18 bases between them. Germline CDR1 is GTSNPN and CDR2 is SVGIG (reference sequence). This CDR3 region has 13 residues. The chain's CDR3 is CAWRPGSDLGAFF. CDR3 nucleotide sequence: TGTGCCTGGAGACCGGGGTCCGATCTAGGAGCTTTCTTT.

The V and J genes are TRBV19 and TRBJ2-1, with TRBD2 matching 14 bases. Looked up from germline, CDR1 is LNHDA and CDR2 is SQIVND (reference sequence). This CDR3 is 20 amino acids long. V was pared by 2 bases and J by 2 bases, with 11 bases of the junction left unmatched. For the CDR3, the DNA is TGTGCCAGTAGTATATTCGGTTGGGGACTAGCGGGAGATACCTACAATGAGCAGTTCTTC. This gives the protein CASSIFGWGLAGDTYNEQFF.

V is TRBV19 and J is TRBJ1-2, with 7 bases fitting TRBD1. Germline assignment: CDR1 LNHDA and CDR2 SQIVND (reference sequence). The CDR3 extends over 16 amino acids. V lost 7 bases and J lost 0; bases outside the gene matches: 11. CDR3 protein: CASMAVGTAANYGYTF. CDR3 sequence (DNA): TGTGCCAGTATGGCGGTCGGGACAGCGGCTAACTATGGCTACACCTTC.

In its sample, this clone was seen a few times. The chain carries TRBV6-2 or TRBV6-3 and TRBJ1-6, with TRBD1 as a possible D gene (6 bases). Trimming left V 0 bases short and J 0 bases short, with 9 bases between. The CDR3 sequence is 17 residues long. CDR1 and CDR2 (germline): MNHEY, SVGEGT. CDR3 nucleotide sequence: TGTGCCAGCAGTTACTCCAGGGGTAGCTCCTATAATTCACCCCTCCACTTT. Translation gives CASSYSRGSSYNSPLHF.

In this sample, this clone turned up a few times. The V gene is TRBV11-2, the J gene TRBJ1-2; D remains unclear. Germline CDR1 reads SGHAT; CDR2 reads FQNNGV. Trimming pared 1 base from V and 1 base from J, leaving 10 bases between. The CDR3 has 15 residues. This CDR3 reads CASSLAQSGNYGYTF. The CDR3, as DNA: TGTGCCAGCAGCTTAGCGCAGAGCGGTAACTATGGCTACACCTTC.

This sequence joins TRBV30 and TRBJ1-3; 7 bases line up with TRBD1. V gave up 4 bases and J gave up 4 bases; unmatched junction bases: 7. The CDR3 has 14 amino acids. Germline V gene lookup returns CDR1 GTSNPN and CDR2 SVGIG (reference sequence). The CDR3 loop reads CAWMHRGLGNTIYF. DNA for the CDR3: TGTGCCTGGATGCACAGGGGTTTGGGAAACACCATATATTTT. Full variable domain (rest looked up from reference TRBV30 and TRBJ1-3): SQTIHQWPATLVQPVGSPLSLECTVEGTSNPNLYWYRQAAGRGLQLLFYSVGIGQISSEVPQNLSASRPQDRQFILSSKKLLLSDSGFYLCAWMHRGLGNTIYFGEGSWLTVV.

The rearrangement joins TRBV5-1 to TRBJ2-3; possible D gene TRBD1, 5 bases. The CDR3 has 14 amino acids. From germline, CDR1 is SGHRS and CDR2 YFSETQ. V shed 4 bases and J shed 4 bases, with 13 bases lying between them. The CDR3 DNA is TGCGCCAGCAGCCCGGACACCGCTCCAGATACGCAGTATTTT. This encodes CASSPDTAPDTQYF.

V is TRBV29-1 and J is TRBJ2-2, with 11 bases identical to TRBD2. The ends lost 4 bases at V and 7 bases at J; junction bases unmatched: 5. The CDR3 consists of 14 residues. CDR1 is SQVTM and CDR2 is ANQGSEA in the germline V gene. The CDR3, as DNA: TGCAGCGTTGCACTAGCGGGGGAGATCGGGGAGCTGTTTTTT. It yields the protein CSVALAGEIGELFF.

The V call is TRBV29-1, the J call TRBJ2-1; perhaps TRBD2 as D (6 bases). Trimming took 4 bases from V and 5 from J, leaving 15 bases between them. Germline CDR1 and CDR2: SQVTM and ANQGSEA. The CDR3 length is 14 residues. CDR3 sequence: CSVAAGTGNNEQFF. As DNA, the CDR3 is TGCAGCGTTGCTGCCGGGACTGGGAACAATGAGCAGTTCTTC.

V usage is TRBV5-6 and J usage is TRBJ2-2; D gene uncertain. The CDR3 sequence is 14 residues long. Trimming removed 0 bases at V and 7 bases at J, with 10 bases between. The germline V gene has CDR1 SGHDT and CDR2 YYEEEE. Written as DNA, the CDR3 is TGTGCCAGCAGCTTGGATGTCGAGTACGGGGAGCTGTTTTTT. Protein product: CASSLDVEYGELFF.

This clone is a singleton in its sample. The genes are TRBV28 and TRBJ1-1, with 9 positions matching TRBD1. V lost 8 bases, J lost 6 bases, and 10 bases stayed unmatched. CDR1 and CDR2 from the germline V gene are MDHEN and SYDVKM. The length of the CDR3 is 14 residues. The CDR3 loop is CASGTGGAEAEAFF. The DNA of the CDR3 is TGTGCCAGCGGCACAGGGGGCGCAGAAGCTGAAGCTTTCTTT.

Only one count was recorded for this clone. V is TRBV10-3 and J is TRBJ1-1, with D possibly TRBD1 on 5 matching bases. CDR1 is ENHRY, CDR2 SYGVKD, per germline. V was shortened by 2 bases and J by 2 bases, with 15 bases between the two germline ends. The CDR3 totals 16 residues. The CDR3 nucleotides are TGTGCCATCAGTGAGGCCGTCACGGGGGGTAACACTGAAGCTTTCTTT. It encodes CAISEAVTGGNTEAFF.